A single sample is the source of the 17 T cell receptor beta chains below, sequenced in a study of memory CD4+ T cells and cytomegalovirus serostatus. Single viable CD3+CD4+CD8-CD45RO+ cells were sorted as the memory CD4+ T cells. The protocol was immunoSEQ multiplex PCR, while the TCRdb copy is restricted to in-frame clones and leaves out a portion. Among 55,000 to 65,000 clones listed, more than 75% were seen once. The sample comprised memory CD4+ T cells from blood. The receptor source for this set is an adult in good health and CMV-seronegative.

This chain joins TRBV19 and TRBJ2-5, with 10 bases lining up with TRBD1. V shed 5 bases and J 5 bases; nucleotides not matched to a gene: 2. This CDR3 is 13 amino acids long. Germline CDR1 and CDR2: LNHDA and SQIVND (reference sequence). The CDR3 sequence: CASSRGQGETQYF. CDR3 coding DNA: TGTGCCAGTAGTCGGGGACAGGGGGAGACCCAGTACTTC. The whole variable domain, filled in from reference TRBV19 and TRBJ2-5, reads DGGITQSPKYLFRKEGQNVTLSCEQNLNHDAMYWYRQDPGQGLRLIYYSQIVNDFQKGDIAEGYSVSREKKESFPLTVTSAQKNPTAFYLCASSRGQGETQYFGPGTRLLVL.

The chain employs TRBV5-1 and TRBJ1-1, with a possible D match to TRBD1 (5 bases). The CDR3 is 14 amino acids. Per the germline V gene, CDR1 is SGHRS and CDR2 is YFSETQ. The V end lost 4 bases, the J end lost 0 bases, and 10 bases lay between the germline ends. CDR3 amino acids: CASSTDIMNTEAFF. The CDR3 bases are TGCGCCAGCAGCACGGACATTATGAACACTGAAGCTTTCTTT.

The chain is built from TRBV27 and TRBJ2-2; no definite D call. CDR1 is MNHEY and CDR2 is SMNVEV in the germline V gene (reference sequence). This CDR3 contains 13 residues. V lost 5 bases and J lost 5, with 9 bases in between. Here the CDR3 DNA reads TGTGCCAGCAGTCGTACTAAGACCGGGGAGCTGTTTTTT. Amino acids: CASSRTKTGELFF.

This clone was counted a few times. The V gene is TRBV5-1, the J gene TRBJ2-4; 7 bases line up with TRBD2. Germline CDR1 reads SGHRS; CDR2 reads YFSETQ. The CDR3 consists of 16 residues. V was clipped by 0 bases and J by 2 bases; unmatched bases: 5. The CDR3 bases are TGCGCCAGCAGCTTGGCGAGCGGGGTAACCAAAAACATTCAGTACTTC. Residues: CASSLASGVTKNIQYF.

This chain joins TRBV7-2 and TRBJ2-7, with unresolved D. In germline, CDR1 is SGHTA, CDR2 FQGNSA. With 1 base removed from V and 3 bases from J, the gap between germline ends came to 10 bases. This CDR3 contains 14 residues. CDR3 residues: CASSLVSPNYEQYF. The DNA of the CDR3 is TGTGCCAGCAGCTTAGTAAGCCCGAACTACGAGCAGTACTTC. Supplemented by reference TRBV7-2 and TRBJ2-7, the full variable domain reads GAGVSQSPSNKVTEKGKDVELRCDPISGHTALYWYRQSLGQGLEFLIYFQGNSAPDKSGLPSDRFSAERTGGSVSTLTIQRTQQEDSAVYLCASSLVSPNYEQYFGPGTRLTVT.

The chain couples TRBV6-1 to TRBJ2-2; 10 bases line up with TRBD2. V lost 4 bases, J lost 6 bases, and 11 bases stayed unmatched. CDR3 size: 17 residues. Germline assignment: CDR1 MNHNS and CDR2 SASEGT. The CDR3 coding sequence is TGTGCCAGCAGTGGGCCCTCATTAGCGGGGGGTCCCGGGGAGCTGTTTTTT. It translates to CASSGPSLAGGPGELFF.

CDR3 protein: CASTPRVGNSPLHF. CDR3 bases: TGTGCCAGCACCCCCCGGGTGGGTAATTCACCCCTCCACTTT. This chain connects TRBV11-2 to TRBJ1-6; D gene ambiguous. Germline CDR1 reads SGHAT; CDR2 reads FQNNGV. This CDR3 has 14 amino acids. V shed 7 bases and J shed 6 bases, with 13 bases lying between them.

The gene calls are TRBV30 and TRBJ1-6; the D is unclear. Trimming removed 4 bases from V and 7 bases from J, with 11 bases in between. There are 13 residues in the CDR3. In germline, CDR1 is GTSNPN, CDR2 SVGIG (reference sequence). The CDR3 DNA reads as TGTGCCTGGAAGGCGGATATCAATTCACCCCTCCACTTT. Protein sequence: CAWKADINSPLHF.

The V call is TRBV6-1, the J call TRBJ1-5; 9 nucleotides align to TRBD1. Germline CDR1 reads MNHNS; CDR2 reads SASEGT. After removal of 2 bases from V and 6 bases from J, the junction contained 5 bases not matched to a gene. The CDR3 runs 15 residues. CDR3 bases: TGTGCCAGCAGTGAATGGGACAGGGATTTTCAGCCCCAGCATTTT. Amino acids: CASSEWDRDFQPQHF.

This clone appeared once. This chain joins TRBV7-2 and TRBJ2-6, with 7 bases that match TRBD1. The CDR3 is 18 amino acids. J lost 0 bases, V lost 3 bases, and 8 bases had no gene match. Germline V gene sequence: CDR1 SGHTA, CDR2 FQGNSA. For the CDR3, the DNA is TGTGCCAGCAGCTTCGGTGACAGGGAAGGCTCTGGGGCCAACGTCCTGACTTTC. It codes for CASSFGDREGSGANVLTF.

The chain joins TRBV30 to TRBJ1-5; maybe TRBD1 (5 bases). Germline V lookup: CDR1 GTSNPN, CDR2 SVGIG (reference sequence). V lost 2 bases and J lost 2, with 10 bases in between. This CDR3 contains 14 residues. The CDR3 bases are TGTGCCTGGAGTCAGGGCAAAGGCAATCAGCCCCAGCATTTT. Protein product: CAWSQGKGNQPQHF.

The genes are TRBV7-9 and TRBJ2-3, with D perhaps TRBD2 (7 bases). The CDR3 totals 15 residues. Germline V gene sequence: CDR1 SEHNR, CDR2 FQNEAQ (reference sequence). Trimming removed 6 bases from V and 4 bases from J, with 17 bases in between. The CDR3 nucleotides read TGTGCCAGCAGTCCTTTGGGGGCGGGGGCAGATACGCAGTATTTT. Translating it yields CASSPLGAGADTQYF.

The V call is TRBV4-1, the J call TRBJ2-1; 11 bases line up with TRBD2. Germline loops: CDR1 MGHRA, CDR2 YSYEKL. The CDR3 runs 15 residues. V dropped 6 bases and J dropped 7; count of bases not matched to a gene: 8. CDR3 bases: TGCGCCAGCAGTATCTTAGCGGGGGGGAATAATGAGCAGTTCTTC. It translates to CASSILAGGNNEQFF.

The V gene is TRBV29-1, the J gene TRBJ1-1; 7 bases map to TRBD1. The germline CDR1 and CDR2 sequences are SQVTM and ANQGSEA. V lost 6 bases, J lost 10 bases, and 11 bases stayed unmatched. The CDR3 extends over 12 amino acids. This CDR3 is CSVRRGELSAFF. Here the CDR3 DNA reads TGCAGCGTCCGCAGGGGGGAGCTTTCAGCTTTCTTT.

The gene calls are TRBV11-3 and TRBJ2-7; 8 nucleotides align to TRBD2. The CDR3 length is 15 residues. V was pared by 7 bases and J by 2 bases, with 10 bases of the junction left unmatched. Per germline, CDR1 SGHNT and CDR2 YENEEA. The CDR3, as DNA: TGTGCCAGCATCCTTAGCGGGGCATCCCCCTACGAGCAGTACTTC. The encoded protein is CASILSGASPYEQYF.

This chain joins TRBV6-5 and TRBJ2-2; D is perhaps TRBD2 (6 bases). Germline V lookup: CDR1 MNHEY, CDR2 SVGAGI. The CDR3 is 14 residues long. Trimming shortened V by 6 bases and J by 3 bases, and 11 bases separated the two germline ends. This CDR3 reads CASRHTSHTGELFF. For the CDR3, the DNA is TGTGCCAGCAGACACACTAGCCACACCGGGGAGCTGTTTTTT.

CDR3 nucleotide sequence: TGTGCCAGCAGCTTAGGGTGGGAGACCCAGTACTTC. Its protein product is CASSLGWETQYF. The chain has TRBV7-2 and TRBJ2-5; D is undetermined. CDR3 length: 12 residues. The V gene's germline CDR1 is SGHTA and CDR2 FQGNSA. Trimming stripped 1 base from V and 5 bases from J, with 5 bases between. The full variable domain, with the rest looked up from reference TRBV7-2 and TRBJ2-5, is GAGVSQSPSNKVTEKGKDVELRCDPISGHTALYWYRQSLGQGLEFLIYFQGNSAPDKSGLPSDRFSAERTGGSVSTLTIQRTQQEDSAVYLCASSLGWETQYFGPGTRLLVL.